The text below deals with one TCR beta chain. Sequencing used immunoSEQ multiplex PCR; TCRdb keeps in-frame clones, though not all of them. Among approximately 470,000 clones, about nine tenths were seen once, and the ten largest hold around 0.7%. The CDR3 sequence is 15 residues long. V shed 7 bases and J shed 6 bases, with 20 bases lying between them. Germline V gene sequence: CDR1 MDHEN, CDR2 SYDVKM. The sample originates from a study of blood T cell repertoires in COVID-19. The material sequenced was PBMCs or T cells enriched from blood (not recorded which). The J gene is TRBJ2-3, the V gene TRBV28; D is possibly TRBD2 (6 bases). This TCR derives from a woman between 18 and 29 years old who had recovered from COVID-19. This CDR3 reads CASIARDFRADTQYF. As DNA, the CDR3 is TGTGCCAGCATAGCTAGGGACTTTCGAGCCGATACGCAGTATTTT. Based on the CDR3 plus reference TRBV28 and TRBJ2-3, the full variable domain is DVKVTQSSRYLVKRTGEKVFLECVQDMDHENMFWYRQDPGLGLRLIYFSYDVKMKEKGDIPEGYSVSREKKERFSLILESASTNQTSMYLCASIARDFRADTQYFGPGTRLTVL.